These 5 T cell receptor beta chains share one sample of origin, sequenced in a study of T cells after yellow fever vaccination (dated by TCRdb to 2018 to 2020). Library construction relied on 5' RACE. TCRdb shows the sequencer as Illumina HiSeq 2500. Clones were called with MiXCR by TCRdb after fastp trimmed the public reads at Q25, and only in-frame beta chains were retained. One record per CDR3 amino acid sequence lists the most common genes and DNA. This sample has about 320,000 distinct CDR3 sequences in its table, and 6.5% to 8.5% of those were observed once. The ten largest clones take up roughly a sixth of the sample. Interpreted using the paper, the treatment or condition label stands for: live attenuated yellow fever vaccine strain. Material: PBMCs, obtained about 41 days after the first yellow fever vaccination. These receptors were collected from a man younger than 35 who received the YFV17D yellow fever vaccine.

This clonotype has a handful of counts. CDR3 residues: CASSSLGPYNEQFF. As DNA, the CDR3 is TGTGCCAGCAGCTCATTGGGACCCTACAATGAGCAGTTCTTC. The rearrangement uses TRBV7-3 and TRBJ2-1; tentatively, D is TRBD1 or TRBD2 (5 bases each). This CDR3 spans 14 amino acids. CDR1 SGHTA and CDR2 FQGTGA come from the germline V gene. Trimming removed 4 bases at V and 2 bases at J, with 9 bases between.

The CDR3 nucleotides are TGTGCCAGTAGCTCTGGGACAGGGGGCTTTTTGAGCAATCAGCCCCAGCATTTT. Its protein is CASSSGTGGFLSNQPQHF. The chain uses TRBV19 and TRBJ1-5; TRBD1 matches 12 bases. V lost 6 bases to trimming and J lost 1 base; unmatched junction nucleotides: 10. CDR3 length: 18 residues. Germline lookup yields CDR1 LNHDA and CDR2 SQIVND (reference sequence).

There are a few counts of this clonotype. The chain couples TRBV29-1 to TRBJ2-7; no clear D. Germline V gives CDR1 SQVTM, CDR2 ANQGSEA. CDR3 size: 13 residues. V lost 3 bases to trimming and J lost 3 bases, with 12 bases between them. The CDR3 bases are TGCAGCGTTGAGAACGGGTTTAGCTACGAGCAGTACTTC. Protein sequence: CSVENGFSYEQYF.

This clonotype has a count of ten or more. The V gene is TRBV6-4, the J gene TRBJ2-3; perhaps TRBD2 as D (5 bases). CDR3 size: 15 residues. V was pared by 3 bases and J by 0 bases, with 10 bases between. Germline CDR1 is MRHNA and CDR2 is SNTAGT. The CDR3 DNA is TGTGCCAGCAGTGAAGAGGGATCTAGCACAGATACGCAGTATTTT. Its protein is CASSEEGSSTDTQYF.

The table lists this clonotype with a few counts. The rearrangement uses TRBV5-1 and TRBJ2-7, with D perhaps being TRBD1 or TRBD2 (5 bases each). Germline assignment: CDR1 SGHRS and CDR2 YFSETQ. Between the trimmed V and J ends, which lost 3 bases and 0 bases, there was a span of 16 bases. The CDR3 runs 16 residues. The CDR3 DNA sequence: TGCGCCAGCAGCTCGAGCCGGGGCCCCCGCTCCTACGAGCAGTACTTC. Translated: CASSSSRGPRSYEQYF.